The 24 T cell receptor beta chains reported below all come from one sample, sequenced in a study of OX40 agonist ivuxolimab in advanced cancers. Data came from immunoSEQ multiplex PCR; TCRdb stores just in-frame clones and leaves some out. The table has fewer than 55,000 clones, approximately 90% seen once; the top ten hold 11% to 15%. This sample comprised CD4+ or CD8+ T cells sorted from blood, obtained in a trial of the OX40 agonist ivuxolimab. These receptors all stem from an adult with an advanced solid tumor such as melanoma, head and neck, liver or kidney cancer.

This chain links TRBV19 with TRBJ1-2, with 7 bases fitting TRBD1. The CDR3 runs 17 residues. Germline loops: CDR1 LNHDA, CDR2 SQIVND (reference sequence). After removal of 7 bases from V and 4 bases from J, the junction contained 18 bases not matched to a gene. For the CDR3, the DNA is TGTGCCAGTAAAGGAGCGACAGGGAGCGTTTATCCCTATGGCTACACCTTC. Its translation is CASKGATGSVYPYGYTF.

The V call is TRBV5-4, the J call TRBJ2-2, with 8 nucleotides matching TRBD2. V gave up 5 bases and J gave up 0 bases; unmatched junction bases: 3. Germline V lookup: CDR1 SGHNT, CDR2 YYREEE (reference sequence). The CDR3 is made up of 15 amino acids. CDR3: CASRDSGANTGELFF. The CDR3 DNA reads TGTGCCAGCAGGGATAGCGGGGCGAACACCGGGGAGCTGTTTTTT. Filled out from reference TRBV5-4 and TRBJ2-2, the complete variable domain reads ETGVTQSPTHLIKTRGQQVTLRCSSQSGHNTVSWYQQALGQGPQFIFQYYREEENGRGNFPPRFSGLQFPNYSSELNVNALELDDSALYLCASRDSGANTGELFFGEGSRLTVL.

V gene TRBV5-6 combines with J gene TRBJ2-3; D is undetermined. Trimming removed 5 bases from V and 6 bases from J, with 10 bases in between. The CDR3 is 12 amino acids. Germline V gene data show CDR1 as SGHDT and CDR2 as YYEEEE. CDR3 bases: TGTGCCAGCAGATGGCAGGAGGATACGCAGTATTTT. Protein product: CASRWQEDTQYF.

The table lists this clone with many counts. Different DNA sequences within this sample yield the same CDR3. This sequence joins TRBV1 and TRBJ1-4. TRBV1 is reported as a pseudogene. This CDR3 region has 18 residues. The CDR3 region is CTSSRALWGDATNEKLFF. CDR3 DNA sequence: TGCACCAGCAGCCGAGCTCTTTGGGGGGATGCAACTAATGAAAAACTGTTTTTT.

The genes are TRBV7-8 and TRBJ2-7; TRBD2 might be the D (5 bases). V was pared by 5 bases and J by 0 bases, with 11 bases between. Looked up from germline, CDR1 is SGHVS and CDR2 is FQNEAQ. CDR3 length: 14 amino acids. DNA of the CDR3: TGTGCCAGCAGCCAAGGACTGAACTCCTACGAGCAGTACTTC. Protein: CASSQGLNSYEQYF.

V is TRBV27 and J is TRBJ2-7, with a weak D call TRBD2 (6 bases). CDR3 length equals 15 residues. Germline values: CDR1 MNHEY, CDR2 SMNVEV (reference sequence). Trimming pared 5 bases from V and 0 bases from J, leaving 14 bases between. CDR3 coding DNA: TGTGCCAGCAGTCCCCTCTGGGACTCCTCCTACGAGCAGTACTTC. It encodes CASSPLWDSSYEQYF.

The chain couples TRBV9 to TRBJ2-1, with 8 bases fitting TRBD2. The CDR3 sequence is 16 residues long. J gave up 8 bases and V 3 bases, and 13 bases lay outside the gene matches. From germline, CDR1 is SGDLS and CDR2 YYNGEE. The CDR3 reads CASSASGTTGGDEQFF. In nucleotides, the CDR3 is TGTGCCAGCAGCGCCTCCGGGACTACCGGGGGGGATGAGCAGTTCTTC.

The V gene is TRBV30, the J gene TRBJ2-7; D unclear. The CDR3 is 11 residues long. CDR1 and CDR2 (germline): GTSNPN, SVGIG (reference sequence). The V gene lost 1 base and the J gene lost 3 bases, with 4 bases spanning the gap. CDR3 protein: CAWSDNYEQYF. CDR3 coding DNA: TGTGCCTGGAGTGATAACTACGAGCAGTACTTC.

This clone ranks as medium-sized (0.01 to 0.1%). The chain has TRBV9 and TRBJ1-5; unclear D gene. V lost 0 bases and J lost 8, with 3 bases in between. The CDR3 contains 11 residues. Per the germline V gene, CDR1 is SGDLS and CDR2 is YYNGEE. CDR3 nucleotide sequence: TGTGCCAGCAGCGTAGTCGAGCCCCAGCATTTT. Its translation is CASSVVEPQHF.

The rearrangement joins TRBV4-1 to TRBJ2-7; D is undetermined. V lost 2 bases and J 4 bases, leaving 15 bases between the germline ends. CDR3 size: 15 residues. Germline assignment: CDR1 MGHRA and CDR2 YSYEKL. DNA of the CDR3: TGCGCCAGCAGCCAAACTCGCGGAGCCTATTACGAGCAGTACTTC. Residues: CASSQTRGAYYEQYF.

V usage is TRBV4-2 and J usage is TRBJ2-5; TRBD2 is a possible D gene (5 bases). The J call may be incorrect, as the DNA end agrees better with TRBJ2-7. The CDR3 spans 13 residues. Per the germline V gene, CDR1 is LGHNA and CDR2 is YNFKEQ. CDR3 region: CASSQETGDEQYF. CDR3 DNA sequence: TGTGCCAGCAGCCAAGAGACCGGGGACGAGCAGTACTTC.

The chain has TRBV7-2 and TRBJ2-1, with D possibly being TRBD2 (6 bases). CDR3 length equals 14 residues. Germline CDR1 reads SGHTA; CDR2 reads FQGNSA. V lost 5 bases and J 15 bases, leaving 23 bases between the germline ends. DNA of the CDR3: TGTGCCAGCAGCCCTAACCTCCCAGGGACTCCACTGTTCTTC. Its protein product is CASSPNLPGTPLFF.

The chain combines TRBV7-6 with TRBJ2-5; 12 positions agree with TRBD2. The better agreement between TRBJ2-7 and the DNA end casts doubt on the J call. The CDR3 is made up of 16 amino acids. Germline V gene lookup returns CDR1 SGHVS and CDR2 FNYEAQ. The CDR3 DNA sequence: TGTGCCAGCAGCCTACTATCTAGCGGGGGGGCTTACGAGCAGTACTTC. Its protein product is CASSLLSSGGAYEQYF.

Comments on this clone: At one of its ends the junction is not consistent with the germline gene, which may arise from a read error. V is TRBV23-1 and J is TRBJ1-2; possibly TRBD1 for D (6 bases). TRBV23-1 is given ORF status, its function remaining uncertain. The length of the CDR3 is 15 residues. The chain's CDR3 is CASRRSTGKTYLECF. CDR3 nucleotides: TGCGCCAGCAGGCGATCTACAGGGAAGACCTACCTGGAGTGCTTC.

The gene calls are TRBV18 and TRBJ2-5; 14 bases map to TRBD2. There are 18 residues in the CDR3. The V gene end was trimmed by 6 bases and the J gene end by 2 bases; junction bases not matched to a gene: 11. The germline gives CDR1 KGHSH, CDR2 LQKENI. The CDR3, as DNA: TGTGCCAGCTCCTTCAACAGACTAGCGGGGGGGAATCAAGAGACCCAGTACTTC. Amino acids: CASSFNRLAGGNQETQYF.

DNA of the CDR3: TGTGCCAGTAGTATAGATGGGTGGACAGGGAGGAATTCACCCCTCCACTTT. Translated, it gives CASSIDGWTGRNSPLHF. The rearrangement joins TRBV19 to TRBJ1-6; 8 bases fit TRBD1. Germline V CDR1 and CDR2: LNHDA, SQIVND (reference sequence). The CDR3 extends over 17 amino acids. Trimming took 0 bases from V and 7 from J; bases not matched to a gene: 8.

The chain has TRBV19 and TRBJ2-7; either TRBD1 or TRBD2 may fit D (5 bases each). V lost 4 bases and J 3 bases, leaving 7 bases between the germline ends. Germline-derived CDR1 and CDR2 are LNHDA and SQIVND (reference sequence). The CDR3 contains 12 residues. This CDR3 reads CASSNGGYEQYF. The DNA of the CDR3 is TGTGCCAGTAGTAATGGGGGCTACGAGCAGTACTTC.

Worth noting for this clone: Mismatch with germline at one junction end may stem from a read error. V and J are TRBV6-1 and TRBJ1-2; D is possibly TRBD1 (5 bases). The V gene's germline CDR1 is MNHNS and CDR2 SASEGT. This CDR3 contains 13 residues. The CDR3 DNA follows: TGTGCCACCAGTCCTGGGGCCGTCTATGGCTACACCTTC. It codes for CATSPGAVYGYTF.

The rearrangement uses TRBV27 and TRBJ2-7; perhaps TRBD1 as D (5 bases). Trimming took off 0 bases at V and 0 bases at J, with 9 bases between the two ends. The CDR3 has 15 residues. CDR1 and CDR2 (germline): MNHEY, SMNVEV (reference sequence). CDR3: CASSLSQGSSYEQYF. CDR3 bases: TGTGCCAGCAGTTTATCCCAGGGCAGCTCCTACGAGCAGTACTTC.

The chain carries TRBV4-1 and TRBJ1-6; TRBD1 is a possible D gene (6 bases). CDR1 MGHRA and CDR2 YSYEKL come from the germline V gene. This CDR3 spans 14 amino acids. Trimming pared 0 bases from V and 7 bases from J, leaving 7 bases between. The CDR3 loop reads CASSQERGNSPLHF. The CDR3 region has the DNA TGCGCCAGCAGCCAAGAGAGGGGGAATTCACCCCTCCACTTT.

The chain uses TRBV28 and TRBJ1-5; the D is unclear. This CDR3 contains 14 residues. The germline gives CDR1 MDHEN, CDR2 SYDVKM. V was shortened by 2 bases and J by 6 bases, with 11 bases between the two germline ends. The CDR3 loop is CASSLIRVGQPQHF. DNA of the CDR3: TGTGCCAGCAGTTTAATTCGAGTAGGTCAGCCCCAGCATTTT.

V usage is TRBV10-2 and J usage is TRBJ1-1; D may be TRBD1 (6 bases). Trimming removed 2 bases from V and 11 bases from J, with 18 bases in between. Germline V gene sequence: CDR1 WSHSY, CDR2 SAAADI. The CDR3 sequence is 14 residues long. CDR3 amino acids: CASSEVGEGQGAFF. The CDR3 nucleotides read TGCGCCAGCAGTGAGGTAGGGGAGGGACAAGGCGCTTTCTTT.

The rearrangement joins TRBV6-1 to TRBJ2-7; D unclear. From germline, CDR1 is MNHNS and CDR2 SASEGT. The length of the CDR3 is 12 residues. The V end was cut by 4 bases, the J end by 5 bases, with 9 bases between. The CDR3 sequence is CASSVSGDEQYF. The CDR3 DNA reads as TGTGCCAGCAGTGTTTCCGGTGACGAGCAGTACTTC.

The V gene is TRBV7-9, the J gene TRBJ2-7; D is possibly TRBD1 (6 bases). The CDR3 loop spans 16 amino acids. Germline CDR1 is SEHNR and CDR2 is FQNEAQ (reference sequence). V shed 1 base and J shed 1 base, with 14 bases lying between them. The CDR3 sequence is CASSLGSRGPSYEQYF. The CDR3 DNA follows: TGTGCCAGCAGCTTAGGGTCCAGGGGTCCGTCCTACGAGCAGTACTTC.